This T cell receptor (beta chain) came from a study of radiotherapy plus CTLA-4 blockade in lung cancer (dated 2018 in TCRdb). At the level of the whole study: Among the enrolled patients, roughly 17% had an objective response, and less than 40% reached disease control. Here is what the overall study found, with its caveats: The strongest predictors of response were reported to be early dynamic shifts in blood T cell clones along with a rise in serum interferon-beta following radiation. TCR clones derived from tumors expanded in peripheral blood after treatment with radiotherapy and ipilimumab.

In this study, focal radiation therapy paired with CTLA-4 blockade (ipilimumab) was tested in patients who had chemo-refractory metastatic non-small-cell lung cancer. Turning to this clone: What antigen it recognizes has not been identified. No qualities accompany the bases; no much larger clone lies one base away.

After removal of 3 bases from V and 4 bases from J, the junction retains 6 bases not matched to a gene. The CDR3 has 16 amino acids, counting the end cysteine and phenylalanine. Only the CDR3 DNA stays, 48 bases, in frame from base 1. According to the germline V gene, CDR1 reads KGHSH and CDR2 reads LQKENI. Library generation was performed with the immunoSEQ multiplex PCR assay. Not all clones reach the TCRdb copy of this immuneACCESS table, which keeps in-frame sequences only. Checked studies attribute under half of the gap to unresolved V genes and leave the rest unexplained. The sample yields around 22,000 clones; 70% to 75% were counted once. Roughly 3% of the sample lies in the top ten.

This TCR came from a human donor with non-small cell lung cancer whose response to radiotherapy plus ipilimumab could not be evaluated. This specimen was peripheral blood, taken from a patient treated with radiotherapy plus ipilimumab. In this chain, TRBV18 is recombined with TRBJ2-7, and 13 junctional nucleotides match TRBD2. The CDR3 region: CASSPTGTSGTYEQYF. The DNA sequence reads TGTGCCAGCTCACCGACCGGGACTAGCGGGACATACGAGCAGTACTTC.